The 25 T cell receptor beta chains below were found in one sample sequenced in a study of metastatic and nonmetastatic thyroid tumors. Every patient was untreated before thyroid surgery. TCRdb called clones again from the PCR reads with MiXCR. This repertoire shows fewer than 35,000 clones, 15% found once; its top ten account for around a fifth. The sequenced sample consisted of blood. Receptors originate from a male donor with papillary thyroid cancer or a benign thyroid nodule (not recorded which). Some clones in this sample may be carry-over from other donors' samples.

This chain links TRBV6-1 with TRBJ1-1; 7 nucleotides line up with TRBD1. The CDR3 contains 14 residues. V shed 6 bases, J shed 3 bases, and the junction held 7 bases outside the gene matches. Germline assignment: CDR1 MNHNS and CDR2 SASEGT. The CDR3 sequence is CASRTGQDYTEAFF. DNA of the CDR3: TGTGCCAGCAGGACTGGACAGGACTACACTGAAGCTTTCTTT.

This clone came up many times. CDR3 coding DNA: TGCAGTGCCCAACAAACCGGGACAGCAGGAACTGAAGCTTTCTTT. Its translation is CSAQQTGTAGTEAFF. The chain employs TRBV20-1 and TRBJ1-1; 7 nucleotides line up with TRBD1. Trimming took 6 bases from V and 5 from J; bases not matched to a gene: 15. This CDR3 has 15 residues. CDR1 is DFQATT and CDR2 is SNEGSKA in the germline V gene (reference sequence).

By share, this clone counts as medium-sized (0.01 to 0.1%). The chain combines TRBV12-3 or TRBV12-4 with TRBJ1-2, with D tentatively TRBD1 (5 bases). The CDR3 extends over 16 amino acids. Trimming pared 4 bases from V and 2 bases from J, leaving 17 bases between. CDR3 region: CASSSGTPGTNYGYTF. The CDR3 nucleotides read TGTGCCAGCAGTTCCGGGACCCCGGGGACCAACTATGGCTACACCTTC.

There are a few counts of this clone. The missing conserved phenylalanine or tryptophan at the end of this CDR3 makes a read error likely. It is unclear where the CDR3 begins or ends on the DNA, so no DNA is shown, and the CDR3 is as TCRdb lists it. The chain carries TRBV7-2 and TRBJ2-6; the table's TRBD1 call for D was not verified on the DNA. The CDR3 is 9 residues long, ends included. Germline CDR1 SGHTA, CDR2 FQGNSA. CDR3 loop: CASSLYRGL.

The genes are TRBV14 and TRBJ2-1; TRBD1 matches at 9 bases. The CDR3 runs 16 residues. Looked up from germline, CDR1 is SGHDN and CDR2 is FVKESK. With 6 bases clipped from V and 6 bases from J, the junction kept 12 bases outside the gene matches. The CDR3 DNA is TGTGCCAGCAGTTTTACATCGGGACAGGGTGGCAATGAGCAGTTCTTC. This codes for CASSFTSGQGGNEQFF.

The chain joins TRBV19 to TRBJ2-5, with TRBD2 identical over 11 bases. The CDR3 totals 13 residues. Trimming cost V 9 bases and J 9 bases; bases outside gene matches: 9. The V gene's germline CDR1 is LNHDA and CDR2 SQIVND (reference sequence). The CDR3 nucleotides read TGTGCCAGCGGACTAGCGGGCCAAGATGCCCAGTACTTC. It yields the protein CASGLAGQDAQYF.

This clone was seen a single time. The chain is built from TRBV5-1 and TRBJ1-3; D not certain. The germline CDR1 and CDR2 sequences are SGHRS and YFSETQ. The CDR3 spans 15 residues. V was clipped by 0 bases and J by 2 bases, with 9 bases between them. Here the CDR3 DNA reads TGCGCCAGCAGCTTGGTGGCGGGAACTGGAAACACCATATATTTT. It yields the protein CASSLVAGTGNTIYF.

The chain links TRBV2 to TRBJ2-7, with 9 nucleotides matching TRBD2. Germline CDR1 is SNHLY and CDR2 is FYNNEI. CDR3 length equals 13 residues. With V trimmed by 10 bases and J by 3 bases, 7 bases remained unmatched. CDR3 coding DNA: TGTGCCAACAGGGCGGGAGGGCACTACGAGCAGTACTTC. This gives the protein CANRAGGHYEQYF.

This chain links TRBV20-1 with TRBJ2-7, with D unclear. CDR1 DFQATT and CDR2 SNEGSKA come from the germline V gene (reference sequence). This CDR3 spans 12 amino acids. Deletions cut 7 bases from V and 4 bases from J, with 14 bases between. The CDR3 DNA sequence: TGCAGTGTGGCCTTGGGAAATTACGAGCAGTACTTC. It specifies CSVALGNYEQYF.

This clone occurred many times. This chain uses TRBV5-1 with TRBJ2-2; no clear D. Between the trimmed V and J ends, which lost 0 bases and 5 bases, there was a span of 5 bases. CDR1 and CDR2 (germline): SGHRS, YFSETQ. This CDR3 spans 13 amino acids. The CDR3 DNA reads TGCGCCAGCAGCTTGGTTGGAACCGGGGAGCTGTTTTTT. Translating gives CASSLVGTGELFF.

This clone was counted many times. The identical CDR3 is also encoded by other nucleotide sequences in the sample. The chain employs TRBV27 and TRBJ2-3; TRBD2 aligns across 10 bases. Germline assignment: CDR1 MNHEY and CDR2 SMNVEV (reference sequence). The V segment lost 4 bases and the J segment 4 bases; nucleotides outside the gene matches: 8. This CDR3 comprises 16 residues. CDR3 in DNA: TGTGCCAGCAGTTCCCCAGCGGGAGGGAATCCAGATACGCAGTATTTT. This sequence encodes CASSSPAGGNPDTQYF.

This clone was counted many times. In DNA form, the CDR3 reads TGTGCCAGCAGCCAGCACTTAGGTAGCTCCTACAATGAGCAGTTCTTC. Its translation is CASSQHLGSSYNEQFF. The chain recombines TRBV4-2 with TRBJ2-1; unclear D gene. V lost 3 bases, J lost 0 bases, and 12 bases lay in between. Germline CDR1 is LGHNA and CDR2 is YNFKEQ. The CDR3 runs to 16 residues.

At least ten counts were recorded for this clone. The rearrangement joins TRBV11-3 to TRBJ2-1, with 7 bases that match TRBD2. Germline-derived CDR1 and CDR2 are SGHNT and YENEEA. The CDR3 runs 15 residues. The V gene end was trimmed by 5 bases and the J gene end by 3 bases; junction bases not matched to a gene: 7. The CDR3 here is CASSQRTRVYNEQFF. CDR3 DNA sequence: TGTGCCAGCAGCCAAAGGACTAGGGTCTACAATGAGCAGTTCTTC.

A few counts support this clone. A read error may explain this, as a much larger clone is one base away. The chain combines TRBV11-2 with TRBJ1-3; 7 bases line up with TRBD1. V lost 3 bases to trimming and J lost 3 bases; unmatched junction nucleotides: 14. The CDR3 contains 18 residues. Germline CDR1 and CDR2: SGHAT and FQNNGV. In DNA, the CDR3 is TGTGCCAGCAGCTTTTTGTCCGGGTACAGGGGAGGTGGAAACACCATATATTTT. Amino acids: CASSFLSGYRGGGNTIYF.

The V and J genes are TRBV28 and TRBJ2-1; a possible D gene is TRBD2 (5 bases). V was pared by 2 bases and J by 9 bases, with 11 bases between. The germline V gene has CDR1 MDHEN and CDR2 SYDVKM. This CDR3 is 13 amino acids long. In nucleotides, the CDR3 is TGTGCCAGCAGTTTAGATCTAGGGAGTGAGCAGTTCTTC. Translating it yields CASSLDLGSEQFF.

There are many counts of this clone. V gene TRBV7-9 combines with J gene TRBJ2-7; 8 positions agree with TRBD2. The V segment lost 1 base and the J segment 0 bases; nucleotides outside the gene matches: 2. The CDR3 loop spans 15 amino acids. Germline CDR1 and CDR2: SEHNR and FQNEAQ (reference sequence). CDR3 nucleotides: TGTGCCAGCAGCTTAGGCGGGGGGAGCTCCTACGAGCAGTACTTC. Its protein is CASSLGGGSSYEQYF. The whole variable domain, filled in from reference TRBV7-9 and TRBJ2-7, reads DTGVSQNPRHKITKRGQNVTFRCDPISEHNRLYWYRQTLGQGPEFLTYFQNEAQLEKSRLLSDRFSAERPKGSFSTLEIQRTEQGDSAMYLCASSLGGGSSYEQYFGPGTRLTVT.

This clone was detected ten times or more. The chain couples TRBV10-3 to TRBJ2-3, with D tentatively TRBD1 (6 bases). Trimming stripped 4 bases from V and 2 bases from J, with 13 bases between. Germline V gene sequence: CDR1 ENHRY, CDR2 SYGVKD. This CDR3 contains 15 residues. The CDR3 region is CAISGVDSSTDTQYF. DNA of the CDR3: TGTGCCATCAGTGGGGTGGACAGTTCCACAGATACGCAGTATTTT.

Concerning this clone itself: One end of the junction varies from germline; a read error may be responsible. V usage is TRBV20-1 and J usage is TRBJ1-2, with TRBD1 matching over 9 bases. Germline CDR1 DFQATT, CDR2 SNEGSKA (reference sequence). The CDR3 has 15 amino acids. The DNA of the CDR3 is TGCAGTGCTAGATTCCGGGACAGGGACAAAAGACCTGGCGGCTTC. Encoded protein: CSARFRDRDKRPGGF.

Notes on this clone: A much larger clone is a single base away; this may be a read error. Other DNA variants within this sample encode the same CDR3. V is TRBV14 and J is TRBJ2-2, with D perhaps assigned TRBD1 or TRBD2 (5 bases each). Deletions cut 6 bases from V and 0 bases from J, with 11 bases between. There are 15 residues in the CDR3. Germline assignment: CDR1 SGHDN and CDR2 FVKESK. The CDR3 nucleotides are TGTGCCAGCAGGAGGGGTCTCACGAACACCGGGGAGCTGTTTTTT. It is translated as CASRRGLTNTGELFF. Drawing the rest from reference TRBV14 and TRBJ2-2, the complete variable domain is EAGVTQFPSHSVIEKGQTVTLRCDPISGHDNLYWYRRVMGKEIKFLLHFVKESKQDESGMPNNRFLAERTGGTYSTLKVQPAELEDSGVYFCASRRGLTNTGELFFGEGSRLTVL.

This clone was recorded many times. V gene TRBV12-5 combines with J gene TRBJ1-1; possibly TRBD1 for D (6 bases). This CDR3 contains 14 residues. Germline V gene lookup returns CDR1 LGHNT and CDR2 FRNRAP. V lost 7 bases, J lost 4 bases, and 16 bases lay in between. CDR3 sequence reads: CASDPGRGTTEAFF. The CDR3 DNA sequence: TGTGCTAGTGACCCTGGGAGGGGGACCACTGAAGCTTTCTTT.

The chain combines TRBV6-5 with TRBJ2-2, with a possible D match to TRBD1 (5 bases). This CDR3 spans 14 amino acids. V shed 2 bases and J shed 4 bases, with 8 bases lying between them. Germline CDR1 MNHEY, CDR2 SVGAGI. DNA for the CDR3: TGTGCCAGCAGTTACGGGGCTAGCACCGGGGAGCTGTTTTTT. The encoded protein is CASSYGASTGELFF.

V usage is TRBV2 and J usage is TRBJ2-1, with TRBD2 matching 7 bases. The CDR3 is made up of 12 amino acids. CDR1 is SNHLY, CDR2 FYNNEI, per germline. With V trimmed by 10 bases and J by 6 bases, 6 bases remained unmatched. The CDR3, as DNA: TGTGCCAATAAGGGAGGGGTCAATGAGCAGTTCTTC. This encodes CANKGGVNEQFF.

The rearrangement uses TRBV19 and TRBJ2-2, with D unresolved. Trimming pared 3 bases from V and 7 bases from J, leaving 9 bases between. This CDR3 is 13 amino acids long. Per germline, CDR1 LNHDA and CDR2 SQIVND (reference sequence). CDR3 loop: CASSIGQIGELFF. The CDR3 DNA follows: TGTGCCAGTAGTATTGGGCAAATCGGGGAGCTGTTTTTT.

The chain uses TRBV19 and TRBJ2-7; either TRBD1 or TRBD2 may supply D (5 bases each). Trimming shortened V by 6 bases and J by 0 bases, and 6 bases separated the two germline ends. Per the germline V gene, CDR1 is LNHDA and CDR2 is SQIVND (reference sequence). The CDR3 length is 12 residues. The CDR3 nucleotides are TGTGCCAGTAGGGGGGACTCCTACGAGCAGTACTTC. This sequence encodes CASRGDSYEQYF. Using reference TRBV19 and TRBJ2-7 for the parts outside the CDR3, the full variable domain is DGGITQSPKYLFRKEGQNVTLSCEQNLNHDAMYWYRQDPGQGLRLIYYSQIVNDFQKGDIAEGYSVSREKKESFPLTVTSAQKNPTAFYLCASRGDSYEQYFGPGTRLTVT.

On this clone itself: This sequence may be a read error, since a much larger clone differs from it by one base. Because the CDR3's place on the DNA is in doubt, the DNA is left out and the CDR3 is given as listed by TCRdb. This chain uses TRBV4-3 with TRBJ1-5; TRBD1, the table's D call, lacks a check against the DNA. Germline CDR1 is LGHNA and CDR2 is YSLEER. A total of 16 residues make up the CDR3, ends included. The CDR3 sequence: CASSQDWGFGNQPRHF.